This TCR beta chain is drawn from a study of blood T cell repertoires in COVID-19. The CDR3 has 16 amino acids. Germline V gene data show CDR1 as MNHEY and CDR2 as SMNVEV (reference sequence). The germline V and J ends were trimmed by 6 bases and 5 bases, with 22 bases remaining between them. Sequencing was performed with immunoSEQ multiplex PCR; in TCRdb, only in-frame clones are kept and a portion is missing. This table holds some 100,000 clones, 88% found once. The sequenced material came from peripheral blood. The clonotype was recovered from a woman in her 70s with acute or convalescent COVID-19. The genes are TRBV27 and TRBJ2-5, with D possibly TRBD1 on 6 matching bases. This CDR3 reads CASSLGGGGPVETQYF. CDR3 DNA: TGTGCCAGCAGCCTAGGGGGTGGGGGCCCCGTGGAGACCCAGTACTTC.